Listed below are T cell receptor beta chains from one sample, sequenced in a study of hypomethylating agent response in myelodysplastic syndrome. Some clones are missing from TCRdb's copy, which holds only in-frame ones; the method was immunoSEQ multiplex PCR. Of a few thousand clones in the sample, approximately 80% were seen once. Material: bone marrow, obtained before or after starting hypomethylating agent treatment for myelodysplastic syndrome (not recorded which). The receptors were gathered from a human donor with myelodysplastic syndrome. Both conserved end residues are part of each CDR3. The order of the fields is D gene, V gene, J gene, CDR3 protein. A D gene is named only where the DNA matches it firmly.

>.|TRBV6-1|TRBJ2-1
CASSSTEGLYNEQFF
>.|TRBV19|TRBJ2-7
CASSVTNSYEQYF
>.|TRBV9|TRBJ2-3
CASNEFSTDTQYF
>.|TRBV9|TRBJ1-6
CASSATGTLDSPLHF
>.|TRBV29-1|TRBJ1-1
CSVGAGGTTEAFF
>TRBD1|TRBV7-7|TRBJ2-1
CASSYGTASYNEQFF
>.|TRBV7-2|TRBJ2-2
CASSLSTLANTGELFF
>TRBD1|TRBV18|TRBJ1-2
CASSPQGQGAGGYTF
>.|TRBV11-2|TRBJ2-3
CASSLGGWARDFGTDTQYF
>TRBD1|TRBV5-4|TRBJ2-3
CASSLSGAGGRRTDTQYF
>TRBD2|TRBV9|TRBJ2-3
CASSVGNSGADTQYF
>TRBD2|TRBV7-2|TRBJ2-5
CASSALLGLAEETQYF
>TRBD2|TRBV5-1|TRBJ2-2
CASRPGTSSGELFF
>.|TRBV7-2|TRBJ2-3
CASSLVGRSTDTQYF
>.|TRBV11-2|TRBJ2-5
CASSLGSGETQYF
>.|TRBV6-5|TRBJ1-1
CASSLQGSTEAFF
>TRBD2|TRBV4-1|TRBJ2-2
CASSQPGTRVGELFF
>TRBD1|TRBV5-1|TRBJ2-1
CASGTGRSPAREQFF
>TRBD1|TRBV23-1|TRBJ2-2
CASALEDRGLNSNTGELFF
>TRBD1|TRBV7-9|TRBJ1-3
CASSLTTGVSGNTIYF
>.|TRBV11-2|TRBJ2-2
CASSPGLNTGELFF
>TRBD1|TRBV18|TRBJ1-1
CASSPIQGASSEAFF
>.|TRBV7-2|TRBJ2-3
CASSLMGGEADTQYF
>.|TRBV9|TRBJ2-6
CASSVTSDSGANVLTF
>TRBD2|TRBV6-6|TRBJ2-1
CATGTSGANEQFF
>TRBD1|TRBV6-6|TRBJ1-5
CATEGANQPQHF
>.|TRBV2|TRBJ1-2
CASSEAPQGINYGYTF
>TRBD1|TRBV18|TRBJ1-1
CASSPPDRVNTEAFF
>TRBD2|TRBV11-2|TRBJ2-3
CASSPRTSPRGADTQYF
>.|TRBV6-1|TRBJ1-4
CASSEAAGSTNEKLFF